The sequence of this T cell receptor (beta chain) was determined in a study of shared clonotypes between healthy human individuals (dated by TCRdb to about 2020). At the level of the whole study: The cohort comprised two women and three men aged 18 to 49 years. Leukapheresis yielded between about 0.8 and 8.9 billion PBMCs per donor. Blood TCR repertoires of a handful of healthy adults were deeply sequenced to estimate repertoire size and the extent of clonotype sharing between individuals. Different laboratories and diverse techniques were used to prepare libraries and sequence TCR repertoires, to increase sequencing depth and limit assay-specific biases. Results the study describes overall, beyond this receptor: Only blood was sampled, and tissue TCR repertoires likely differ from those in blood. The genetic and exposure-history diversity represented was limited by the small number of donors. Pairwise subsampling indicated that sequencing depth was expected to affect the degree of clonotype sharing among donors.

Healthy HIV-negative adults with no recently reported acute infections or vaccinations were included as donors. All donors were Caucasian adults living in Nashville, Tennessee, USA. For unsorted samples, approximately 81 million PBMCs were counted, and genomic DNA was extracted using the QIAamp DNA Blood Mini kit. Blood was collected by leukapheresis, and PBMCs were isolated by Ficoll-Histopaque density gradient centrifugation and then cryopreserved in liquid nitrogen vapor phase. Remarks on this clone: The specificity of this receptor is unknown. No quality values exist for individual bases; no much larger clone is one base distant.

Using the deep immunoSEQ assay, multiplex PCR amplified TCR CDR3 regions from genomic DNA. For each cell subset, the extracted genomic DNA was distributed evenly across all wells of several immunoSEQ 96-well plates, and each plate served as one replicate. For unsorted PBMC, approximately 300 ng of genomic DNA, equivalent to around 30,000 T cell genomes, went into each replicate PCR. Ten immunoSEQ deep assay plates were used to sequence the unsorted PBMC genomic DNA. Purified libraries were quantified with a Qubit 3.0 fluorometer, sized on a Bioanalyzer 2100, and re-quantified with the KAPA Library Quantification kit. A separate single-read 150-cycle Illumina NextSeq 550 flow cell was used to sequence each immunoSEQ 96-well plate. The source study handled its data this way. The immunoSEQ output contained only junctional sequences without quality scores, so filtering could not match that applied to full-length reads. Sequences were annotated with PyIR, a Python wrapper for IgBLAST v1.9, and V/J genes and CDR3 were assigned using IMGT germline references. Reads were removed for weak V/J assignments (E-value above 1e-6), missing CDR3, stop codons, out-of-frame junctions, or ambiguous translated residues. V3J clonotypes were defined by identical inferred V gene, J gene, and CDR3 amino acid sequence. Percentage overlap between repertoires was computed as shared unique clonotypes divided by the size of the smaller repertoire. Richness of each repertoire was evaluated using RTK rarefaction, the Chao1 estimator, and Recon v2.1 estimates of unobserved clonotypes. TCRdb's version of the immuneACCESS table is confined to in-frame rearrangements and falls short of the full clone set. An unresolved V gene accounts for under half of the shortfall where checked; the remainder is of unknown origin. The DNA was the basis for D and trimming; V, J and clone size are from that table. For this sample there are 470,000 or so clones; over 70% appear just once. The ten largest clones add up to 9.5% to 15% of the sample.

V has 6 bases trimmed and J has 5 bases trimmed; junction bases matching no gene number 5. CDR1 and CDR2 are read off the germline V gene (reference sequence) as MNHNY and SVGAGI. Spanning cysteine to phenylalanine, the CDR3 consists of 14 amino acids. The sequence is cut down to CDR3 DNA, 42 bases in frame from base 1. Rearrangement joined TRBV6-6 to TRBJ1-5, with 9 middle bases fitting TRBD1. The receptor was derived from a woman aged 40 to 50 in good health. Some clones in this sample may be carry-over from other donors' samples. Sequencing was carried out using PBMCs. CDR3 protein: CASSGTGFDQPQHF. The DNA reads TGTGCCAGCAGCGGGACAGGGTTCGATCAGCCCCAGCATTTT.